The sequence of this TCR beta chain was determined in a study of early T cells in non-severe SARS-CoV-2 infection. Overall study: RNA in bulk from unsorted whole blood was sequenced, and chains were unpaired.

This clonotype was detected a few times. Antigen unknown. This CDR3 is 16 amino acids long. J was trimmed by 7 bases and V by 5 bases; bases with no gene match: 13. Germline CDR1 is MGHRA and CDR2 is YSYEKL. Study-wide results and limits: Matching against VDJdb likely underestimated virus-specific expansions, favoring anti-spike CD8.

Individual cDNA molecules carried attached unique molecular identifiers. TCRdb re-analysed the 5' RACE reads in MiXCR, keeping a single row per CDR3 protein. Of tens of thousands of distinct CDR3 sequences in the sample, around 9.3% were seen once. The receptor was derived from an adult who was a healthcare worker with PCR-confirmed SARS-CoV-2 infection or an uninfected control (not recorded which). Sequenced material: whole blood. V is TRBV4-1 and J is TRBJ2-2; 7 positions agree with TRBD1. CDR3 sequence reads: CASSLRQGGMNGELFF. DNA for the CDR3: TGCGCCAGCAGCTTACGACAGGGCGGTATGAACGGGGAGCTGTTTTTT.